These 21 T cell receptor beta chains came from one sample sequenced in a study of control samples from healthy donors and cancer patients (dated by TCRdb to about 2020). The library was made by the immunoSEQ multiplex PCR assay. TCRdb holds this immuneACCESS table with in-frame rearrangements only. Some clones are missing; in checked studies, unresolved V genes explain under half, and the rest has no known cause. This sample comprises around 130,000 clones, approximately 90% of them detected only once. The top ten clonotypes cover roughly 3.2% of the sample. The material sequenced was blood. These receptors were collected from a man aged 50 or older in good health.

The rearrangement uses TRBV5-4 and TRBJ1-1, with a weak D call TRBD1 (6 bases). Germline V gene lookup returns CDR1 SGHNT and CDR2 YYREEE (reference sequence). The CDR3 extends over 15 amino acids. With 0 bases removed from V and 5 bases from J, the gap between germline ends came to 14 bases. This CDR3 is CASSLAQGGWTEAFF. The CDR3 nucleotides are TGTGCCAGCAGCTTGGCACAGGGAGGATGGACTGAAGCTTTCTTT.

This rearrangement joins TRBV19 to TRBJ1-5; no reliable D call. The CDR3 length is 12 residues. Germline V gives CDR1 LNHDA, CDR2 SQIVND (reference sequence). V lost 4 bases, J lost 3 bases, and 4 bases lay in between. The CDR3 DNA reads TGTGCCAGTAGTAAGCTCAATCAGCCCCAGCATTTT. Translation gives CASSKLNQPQHF.

J is TRBJ1-2 and V is TRBV5-1, with D possibly matching TRBD1 (5 bases). This CDR3 has 14 amino acids. Germline CDR1 and CDR2: SGHRS and YFSETQ. V was pared by 2 bases and J by 7 bases, with 15 bases between. The DNA for the CDR3 is TGCGCCAGCAGCTTTCGGGGCCTCGGGGGTGGCTACACCTTC. Protein product: CASSFRGLGGGYTF.

This chain connects TRBV12-3 or TRBV12-4 to TRBJ1-6; D unresolved. Trimming took off 11 bases at V and 12 bases at J, with 14 bases between the two ends. The CDR3 consists of 11 residues. As DNA, the CDR3 is TGTGCCTCAAAAGGGCGAGGACCCCTCCACTTT. Its protein product is CASKGRGPLHF.

This chain joins TRBV7-3 and TRBJ2-7; 9 positions match TRBD1. Losses at the gene ends were 6 bases for V and 2 bases for J; bases not matched to a gene: 8. Looked up from germline, CDR1 is SGHTA and CDR2 is FQGTGA. The CDR3 runs 15 residues. CDR3 protein: CASRSGTGNPYEQYF. CDR3 nucleotides: TGTGCCAGCAGGTCCGGGACAGGGAACCCCTACGAGCAGTACTTC.

The rearrangement joins TRBV30 to TRBJ2-1; no firm D call. In germline, CDR1 is GTSNPN, CDR2 SVGIG (reference sequence). V was pared by 3 bases and J by 5 bases, with 11 bases between. The CDR3 has 13 residues. The CDR3 DNA reads as TGTGCCTGGAGGCACCGTCTCAACAATGAGCAGTTCTTC. Protein: CAWRHRLNNEQFF.

In this sample, this clone turned up once. The V and J genes are TRBV3-1 (or the pseudogene TRBV3-2) and TRBJ2-1; 12 nucleotides match TRBD2. This CDR3 comprises 16 residues. After removal of 1 base from V and 9 bases from J, the junction contained 7 bases not matched to a gene. CDR1 is LGHDT, CDR2 YNNKEL, per germline (reference sequence). CDR3 in amino acids: CASSQGLAGGLSEQFF. The CDR3 coding sequence is TGTGCCAGCAGCCAAGGTCTAGCGGGGGGGCTTAGTGAGCAGTTCTTC.

The chain carries TRBV7-6 and TRBJ1-1; D may be TRBD1 (5 bases). V was clipped by 1 base and J by 6 bases, with 9 bases between them. Looked up from germline, CDR1 is SGHVS and CDR2 is FNYEAQ. The CDR3 is made up of 13 amino acids. This CDR3 is CASSLGGVPEAFF. CDR3 coding DNA: TGTGCCAGCAGCTTAGGGGGCGTCCCTGAAGCTTTCTTT.

The chain has TRBV10-2 and TRBJ2-3; D is uncertain. V was trimmed by 7 bases and J by 4 bases, leaving 12 bases between them. The CDR3 runs to 13 residues. From germline, CDR1 is WSHSY and CDR2 SAAADI. Here the CDR3 reads CASNYARADTQYF. CDR3 in DNA: TGCGCCAGCAATTACGCAAGGGCAGATACGCAGTATTTT.

V gene TRBV11-2 combines with J gene TRBJ1-2, with unresolved D. V was pared by 5 bases and J by 2 bases, with 9 bases between. CDR3 length: 13 residues. From germline, CDR1 is SGHAT and CDR2 FQNNGV. The CDR3 spells CASSETLNYGYTF. The CDR3 nucleotides are TGTGCCAGCAGCGAGACCCTCAACTATGGCTACACCTTC.

The chain carries TRBV6-5 and TRBJ1-1, with 10 bases matching TRBD1. The V and J ends lost 6 bases and 4 bases, in that order; junction bases with no gene match: 8. The CDR3 length is 15 residues. Per germline, CDR1 MNHEY and CDR2 SVGAGI. This CDR3 is CASSGLDRGRTEAFF. The DNA of the CDR3 is TGTGCCAGCAGCGGACTAGACAGGGGGCGCACTGAAGCTTTCTTT.

The chain has TRBV10-3 and TRBJ1-5; unclear D gene. Trimming took off 0 bases at V and 0 bases at J, with 6 bases between the two ends. Germline assignment: CDR1 ENHRY and CDR2 SYGVKD. CDR3 size: 15 residues. This chain's CDR3 is CAISESSGSNQPQHF. The CDR3 coding sequence is TGTGCCATCAGTGAGTCGTCGGGTAGCAATCAGCCCCAGCATTTT.

This clone was observed once. This chain joins TRBV28 and TRBJ1-2; TRBD1 is a possible D gene (6 bases). The CDR3 extends over 13 amino acids. V lost 6 bases and J lost 3, with 11 bases in between. Germline V gene sequence: CDR1 MDHEN, CDR2 SYDVKM. The CDR3 reads CASRITGYYGYTF. CDR3 DNA: TGTGCCAGCAGGATAACAGGGTACTATGGCTACACCTTC.

This rearrangement joins TRBV28 to TRBJ2-1; possible D gene TRBD1, 6 bases. In germline, CDR1 is MDHEN, CDR2 SYDVKM. CDR3 length equals 13 residues. Trimming removed 5 bases from V and 7 bases from J, with 12 bases in between. The CDR3 DNA follows: TGTGCCAGCAGTCCGGACAGTATGAATGAGCAGTTCTTC. Protein: CASSPDSMNEQFF.

The J gene is TRBJ2-7, the V gene TRBV12-3 or TRBV12-4; D is uncertain. V lost 7 bases and J 3 bases, leaving 13 bases between the germline ends. The CDR3 runs to 13 residues. The CDR3 loop reads CASTPDHNYEQYF. Here the CDR3 DNA reads TGTGCCAGCACCCCGGACCACAACTACGAGCAGTACTTC.

The chain joins TRBV5-1 to TRBJ1-1; tentative D call: TRBD1 (5 bases). V dropped 4 bases and J dropped 1 base, with 11 bases sitting between them. CDR3 length: 14 amino acids. CDR1 is SGHRS, CDR2 YFSETQ, per germline. The CDR3 bases are TGCGCCAGCAGCGAAGAGCAGGGGAACACTGAAGCTTTCTTT. Translation: CASSEEQGNTEAFF.

V gene TRBV5-1 combines with J gene TRBJ2-5; 10 bases fit TRBD1. This CDR3 spans 15 amino acids. CDR1 and CDR2 (germline): SGHRS, YFSETQ. V gave up 0 bases and J gave up 3 bases; unmatched junction bases: 2. CDR3 sequence (DNA): TGCGCCAGCAGCTTGGCTGGGACAGGGGAAGAGACCCAGTACTTC. It translates to CASSLAGTGEETQYF.

This rearrangement joins TRBV7-9 to TRBJ2-7; TRBD1 matches 7 bases. CDR3 length equals 16 residues. V trimming: 4 bases; J trimming: 5 bases; junction bases outside the gene matches: 14. In germline, CDR1 is SEHNR, CDR2 FQNEAQ (reference sequence). The CDR3 region has the DNA TGTGCCAGCAGCTCAAACTACAGGGGAATCTCGGACGAGCAGTACTTC. This encodes CASSSNYRGISDEQYF.

J is TRBJ2-7 and V is TRBV9; TRBD2 agrees at 13 bases. The CDR3 loop spans 15 amino acids. Trimming removed 3 bases from V and 6 bases from J; junction bases left unmatched: 6. CDR1 SGDLS and CDR2 YYNGEE come from the germline V gene. CDR3 bases: TGTGCCAGCAGCGGACTAGCGGGGGGTACCTCCGAGCAGTACTTC. Translation: CASSGLAGGTSEQYF.

A few counts support this clone. The chain combines TRBV28 with TRBJ2-5, with 9 nucleotides matching TRBD1. V lost 2 bases and J lost 4; bases outside the gene matches: 5. The germline V gene encodes CDR1 MDHEN and CDR2 SYDVKM. The CDR3 loop spans 15 amino acids. The CDR3 region is CASSLLTGGVETQYF. As DNA, the CDR3 is TGTGCCAGCAGTTTACTCACAGGGGGCGTAGAGACCCAGTACTTC.

The chain is built from TRBV7-9 and TRBJ2-1; TRBD1 matches 11 bases. Unmatched junction bases numbered 1, after V lost 0 bases and J lost 6 bases. CDR1 is SEHNR and CDR2 is FQNEAQ in the germline V gene (reference sequence). This CDR3 has 15 amino acids. The CDR3 sequence is CASSLAGTGGNEQFF. For the CDR3, the DNA is TGTGCCAGCAGCTTAGCCGGGACAGGGGGCAATGAGCAGTTCTTC.